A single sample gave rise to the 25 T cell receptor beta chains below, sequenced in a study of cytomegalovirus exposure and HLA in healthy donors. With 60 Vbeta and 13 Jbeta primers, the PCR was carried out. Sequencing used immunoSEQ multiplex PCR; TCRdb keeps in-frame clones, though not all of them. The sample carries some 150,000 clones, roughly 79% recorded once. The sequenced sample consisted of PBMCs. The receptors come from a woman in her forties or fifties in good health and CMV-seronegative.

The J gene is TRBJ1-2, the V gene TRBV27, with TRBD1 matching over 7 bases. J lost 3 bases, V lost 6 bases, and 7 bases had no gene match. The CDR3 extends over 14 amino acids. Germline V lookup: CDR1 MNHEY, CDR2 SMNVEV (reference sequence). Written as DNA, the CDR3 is TGTGCCAGCAGCTCAAGGGGGCAGGACTATGGCTACACCTTC. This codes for CASSSRGQDYGYTF.

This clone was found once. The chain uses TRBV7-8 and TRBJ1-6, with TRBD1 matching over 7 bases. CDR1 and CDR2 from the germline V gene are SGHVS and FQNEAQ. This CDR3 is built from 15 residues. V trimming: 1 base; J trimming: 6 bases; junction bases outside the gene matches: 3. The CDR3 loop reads CASSLDRGSNSPLHF. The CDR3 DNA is TGTGCCAGCAGCTTAGACAGGGGCAGTAATTCACCCCTCCACTTT.

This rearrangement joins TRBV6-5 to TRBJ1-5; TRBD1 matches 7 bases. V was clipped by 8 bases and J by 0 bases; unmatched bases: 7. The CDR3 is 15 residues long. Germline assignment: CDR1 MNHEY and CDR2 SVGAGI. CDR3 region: CASRRGLDSNQPQHF. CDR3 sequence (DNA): TGTGCCAGCCGAAGGGGGCTCGATAGCAATCAGCCCCAGCATTTT.

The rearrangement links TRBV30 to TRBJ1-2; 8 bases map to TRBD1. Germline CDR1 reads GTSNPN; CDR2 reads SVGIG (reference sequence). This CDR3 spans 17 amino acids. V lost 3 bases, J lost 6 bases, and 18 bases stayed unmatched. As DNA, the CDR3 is TGTGCCTGGAGCGGTTCTCTTAAGGGCAGGGGGCTTGATGGCTACACCTTC. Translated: CAWSGSLKGRGLDGYTF.

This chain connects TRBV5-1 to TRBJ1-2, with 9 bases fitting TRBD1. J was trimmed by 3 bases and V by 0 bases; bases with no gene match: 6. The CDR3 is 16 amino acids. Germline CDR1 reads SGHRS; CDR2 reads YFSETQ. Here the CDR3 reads CASSLGDREFDYGYTF. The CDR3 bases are TGCGCCAGCAGCTTGGGGGACAGGGAGTTTGACTATGGCTACACCTTC.

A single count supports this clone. CDR3: CAGKGGDGMSGYTF. For the CDR3, the DNA is TGTGCCGGGAAAGGGGGGGATGGTATGAGCGGCTACACCTTC. V is TRBV30 and J is TRBJ1-2; a possible D gene is TRBD1 (6 bases). This CDR3 is built from 14 residues. Germline CDR1 is GTSNPN and CDR2 is SVGIG (reference sequence). V dropped 8 bases and J dropped 8 bases, with 24 bases sitting between them.

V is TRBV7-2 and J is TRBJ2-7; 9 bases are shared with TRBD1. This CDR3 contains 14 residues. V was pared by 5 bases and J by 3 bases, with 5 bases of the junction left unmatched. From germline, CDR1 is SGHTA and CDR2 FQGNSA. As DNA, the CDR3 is TGTGCCAGCAGCAGGACAGGGGATTACTACGAGCAGTACTTC. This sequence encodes CASSRTGDYYEQYF.

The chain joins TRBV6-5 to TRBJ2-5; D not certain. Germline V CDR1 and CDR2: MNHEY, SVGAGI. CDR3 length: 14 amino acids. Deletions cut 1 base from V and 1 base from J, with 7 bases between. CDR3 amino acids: CASSYYGSQETQYF. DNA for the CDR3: TGTGCCAGCAGTTACTATGGCAGCCAAGAGACCCAGTACTTC.

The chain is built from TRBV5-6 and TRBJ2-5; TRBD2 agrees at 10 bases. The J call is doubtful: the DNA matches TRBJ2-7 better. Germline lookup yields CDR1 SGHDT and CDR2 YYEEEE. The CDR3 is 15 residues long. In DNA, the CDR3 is TGTGCCAGCAGCCCGGGACTAGCGTCCTCCTACGAGCAGTACTTC. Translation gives CASSPGLASSYEQYF.

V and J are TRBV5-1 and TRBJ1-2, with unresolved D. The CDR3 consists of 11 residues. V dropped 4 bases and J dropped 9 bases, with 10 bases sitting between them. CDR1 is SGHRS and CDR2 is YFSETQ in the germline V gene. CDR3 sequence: CASSSERSYTF. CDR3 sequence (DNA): TGCGCCAGCAGCAGCGAACGGAGCTACACCTTC.

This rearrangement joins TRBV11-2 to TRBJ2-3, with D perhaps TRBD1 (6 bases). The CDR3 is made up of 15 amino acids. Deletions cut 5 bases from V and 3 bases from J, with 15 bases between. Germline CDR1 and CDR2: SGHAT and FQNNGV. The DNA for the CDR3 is TGTGCCAGCAGCCCCCGAATAGGACAGACAGATACGCAGTATTTT. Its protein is CASSPRIGQTDTQYF.

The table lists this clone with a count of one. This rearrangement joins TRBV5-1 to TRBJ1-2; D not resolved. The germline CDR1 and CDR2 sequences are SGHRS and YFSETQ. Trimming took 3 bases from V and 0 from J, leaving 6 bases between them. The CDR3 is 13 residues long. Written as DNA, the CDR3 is TGCGCCAGCAGCTCGGAGGCTAACTATGGCTACACCTTC. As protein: CASSSEANYGYTF.

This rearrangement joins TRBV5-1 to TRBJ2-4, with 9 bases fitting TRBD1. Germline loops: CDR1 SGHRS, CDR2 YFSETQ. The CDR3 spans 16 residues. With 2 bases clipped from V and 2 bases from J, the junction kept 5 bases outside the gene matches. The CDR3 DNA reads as TGCGCCAGCAGCTTCACAGGGGGCGCCTCCAAAAACATTCAGTACTTC. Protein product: CASSFTGGASKNIQYF.

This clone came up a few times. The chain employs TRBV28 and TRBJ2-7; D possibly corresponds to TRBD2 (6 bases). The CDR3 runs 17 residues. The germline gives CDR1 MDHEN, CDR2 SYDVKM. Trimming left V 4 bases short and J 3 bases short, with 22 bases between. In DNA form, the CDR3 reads TGTGCCAGCAGTTCCGAGGAGGGAGGTCGCCGTGGCTACGAGCAGTACTTC. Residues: CASSSEEGGRRGYEQYF.

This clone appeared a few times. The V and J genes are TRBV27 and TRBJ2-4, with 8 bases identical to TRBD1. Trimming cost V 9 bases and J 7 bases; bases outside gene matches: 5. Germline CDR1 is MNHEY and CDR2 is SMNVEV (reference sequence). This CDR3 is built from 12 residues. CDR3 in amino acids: CASRTGKNIQYF. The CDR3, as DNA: TGTGCCAGTAGGACAGGGAAGAACATTCAGTACTTC.

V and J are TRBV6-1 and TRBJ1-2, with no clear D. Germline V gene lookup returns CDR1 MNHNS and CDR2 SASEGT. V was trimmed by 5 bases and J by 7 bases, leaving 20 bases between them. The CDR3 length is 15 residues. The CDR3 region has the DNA TGTGCCAGCAGTAAGACAAGAAGTAGGTATACTGGCTACACCTTC. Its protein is CASSKTRSRYTGYTF.

CDR3: CASSFSGTGRTGELFF. The CDR3, as DNA: TGTGCCAGCAGCTTCTCCGGGACAGGGCGCACCGGGGAGCTGTTTTTT. J is TRBJ2-2 and V is TRBV7-2, with 9 bases lining up with TRBD1. Trimming removed 3 bases from V and 4 bases from J; junction bases left unmatched: 6. The CDR3 runs 16 residues. Germline-derived CDR1 and CDR2 are SGHTA and FQGNSA.

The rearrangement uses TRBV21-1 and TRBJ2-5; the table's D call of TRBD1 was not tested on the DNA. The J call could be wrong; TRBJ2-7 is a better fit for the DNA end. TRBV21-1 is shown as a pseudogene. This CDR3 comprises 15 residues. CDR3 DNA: TGTGCCAGCAGCGACGGGACAGGCCTACCCTACGAGCAGTACTTC. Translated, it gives CASSDGTGLPYEQYF.

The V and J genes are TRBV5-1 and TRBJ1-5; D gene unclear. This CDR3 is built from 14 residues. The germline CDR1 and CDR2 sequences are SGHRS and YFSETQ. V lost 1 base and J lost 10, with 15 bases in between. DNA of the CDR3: TGCGCCAGCAGCTTGTCGGGTGGGTCGAGTCCCCAGCATTTT. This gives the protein CASSLSGGSSPQHF.

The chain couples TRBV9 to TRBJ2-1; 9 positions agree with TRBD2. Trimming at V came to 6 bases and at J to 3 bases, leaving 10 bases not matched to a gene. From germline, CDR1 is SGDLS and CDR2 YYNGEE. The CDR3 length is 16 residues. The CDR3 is CASTQSAGGLYNEQFF. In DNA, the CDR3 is TGTGCCAGCACCCAGTCAGCGGGGGGTCTCTACAATGAGCAGTTCTTC.

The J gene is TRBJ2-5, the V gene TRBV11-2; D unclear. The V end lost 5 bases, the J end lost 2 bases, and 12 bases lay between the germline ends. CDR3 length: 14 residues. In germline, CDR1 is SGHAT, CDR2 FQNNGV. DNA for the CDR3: TGTGCCAGCAGCCGAGGAACTCGGCAAGAGACCCAGTACTTC. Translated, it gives CASSRGTRQETQYF.

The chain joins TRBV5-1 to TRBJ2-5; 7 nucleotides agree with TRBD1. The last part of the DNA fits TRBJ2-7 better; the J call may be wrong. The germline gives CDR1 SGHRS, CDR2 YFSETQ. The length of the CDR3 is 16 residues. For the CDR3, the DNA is TGCGCCAGCAGCTTAGGGGGCAGGGCTCCCAAAGACGAGCAGTACTTC. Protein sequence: CASSLGGRAPKDEQYF.

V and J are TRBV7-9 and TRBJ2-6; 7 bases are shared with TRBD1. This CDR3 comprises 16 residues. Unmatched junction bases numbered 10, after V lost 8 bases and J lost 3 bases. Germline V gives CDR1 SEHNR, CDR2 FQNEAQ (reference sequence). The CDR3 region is CASQPRQGDGANVLTF. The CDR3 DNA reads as TGTGCCAGCCAACCTAGACAGGGCGATGGGGCCAACGTCCTGACTTTC.

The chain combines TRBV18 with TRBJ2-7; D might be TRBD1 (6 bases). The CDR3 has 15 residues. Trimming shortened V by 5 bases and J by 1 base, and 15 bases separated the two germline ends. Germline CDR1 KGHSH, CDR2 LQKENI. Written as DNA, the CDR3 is TGTGCCAGCTCAGGCGCGGCAGGGGATTCCTACGAGCAGTACTTC. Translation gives CASSGAAGDSYEQYF.

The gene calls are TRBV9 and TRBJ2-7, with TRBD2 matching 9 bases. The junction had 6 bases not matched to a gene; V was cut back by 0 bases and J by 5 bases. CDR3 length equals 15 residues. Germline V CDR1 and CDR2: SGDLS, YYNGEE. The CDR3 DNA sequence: TGTGCCAGCAGCGTAGGTCTAGCGGGGCACGACGAGCAGTACTTC. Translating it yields CASSVGLAGHDEQYF.